Following are 9 T cell receptor beta chains from one sample sequenced in a study of cytomegalovirus exposure and HLA in healthy donors. It was with 60 Vbeta and 13 Jbeta primers that the PCR ran. The data were produced by immunoSEQ multiplex PCR, yet TCRdb's version contains in-frame clones alone and is incomplete. The sample consists of 200,000 or so clones, approximately 80% of them appearing once. Sequenced input: PBMCs. The receptors were sampled from a man aged 30 to 39 in good health and CMV-seronegative.

The V and J genes are TRBV15 and TRBJ2-5, with TRBD2 matching 8 bases. The CDR3 is 16 amino acids. V dropped 0 bases and J dropped 0; count of bases not matched to a gene: 3. CDR1 is LNHNV, CDR2 YYDKDF, per germline (reference sequence). CDR3 residues: CATSRDPGGYQETQYF. As DNA, the CDR3 is TGTGCCACCAGCAGAGACCCGGGGGGGTACCAAGAGACCCAGTACTTC.

The chain uses TRBV19 and TRBJ1-4; D remains ambiguous. This CDR3 is 19 amino acids long. Trimming took 0 bases from V and 0 from J, leaving 17 bases between them. Per the germline V gene, CDR1 is LNHDA and CDR2 is SQIVND (reference sequence). CDR3 DNA: TGTGCCAGTAGTATAGACGGAGCCTGGAGGAACCCAACTAATGAAAAACTGTTTTTT. It translates to CASSIDGAWRNPTNEKLFF.

The genes are TRBV28 and TRBJ2-7, with 7 bases matching TRBD1. The CDR3 sequence is 12 residues long. Per germline, CDR1 MDHEN and CDR2 SYDVKM. J was trimmed by 4 bases and V by 10 bases; bases with no gene match: 7. The CDR3 nucleotides are TGTGCCACGACAGGGCAAGGGTACGAGCAGTACTTC. It specifies CATTGQGYEQYF. The full variable domain, rest sourced from reference TRBV28 and TRBJ2-7, is DVKVTQSSRYLVKRTGEKVFLECVQDMDHENMFWYRQDPGLGLRLIYFSYDVKMKEKGDIPEGYSVSREKKERFSLILESASTNQTSMYLCATTGQGYEQYFGPGTRLTVT.

The genes are TRBV19 and TRBJ1-1; maybe TRBD1 (5 bases). This CDR3 comprises 12 residues. CDR1 is LNHDA, CDR2 SQIVND, per germline (reference sequence). V lost 3 bases to trimming and J lost 9 bases, with 11 bases between them. The CDR3 is CASSIWADKAFF. The DNA of the CDR3 is TGTGCCAGTAGTATTTGGGCGGACAAAGCTTTCTTT.

Turning to this clone: Other DNA sequences from this sample encode an identical CDR3 as well. The J gene is TRBJ2-7, the V gene TRBV9; D is possibly TRBD2 (7 bases). V was cut by 2 bases and J by 3 bases, with 12 bases left in between. Germline V gene sequence: CDR1 SGDLS, CDR2 YYNGEE. This CDR3 has 14 residues. CDR3 sequence reads: CASSVGGGGYEQYF. The CDR3 DNA follows: TGTGCCAGCAGCGTGGGGGGGGGCGGCTACGAGCAGTACTTC.

The chain combines TRBV2 with TRBJ2-7; D not certain. Trimming pared 3 bases from V and 0 bases from J, leaving 9 bases between. The CDR3 consists of 14 residues. Germline V gives CDR1 SNHLY, CDR2 FYNNEI. The CDR3 coding sequence is TGTGCCAGCAGTGATAACAGACGCTCCTACGAGCAGTACTTC. Translation gives CASSDNRRSYEQYF.

The chain joins TRBV11-2 to TRBJ2-7; 9 bases fit TRBD2. CDR1 and CDR2 (germline): SGHAT, FQNNGV. V lost 4 bases, J lost 1 base, and 8 bases stayed unmatched. CDR3 length: 16 residues. As DNA, the CDR3 is TGTGCCAGCAGCTCGGAATTTAGCGGGGGATCCTACGAGCAGTACTTC. Translation gives CASSSEFSGGSYEQYF. Full variable domain (missing parts from reference TRBV11-2 and TRBJ2-7): EAGVAQSPRYKIIEKRQSVAFWCNPISGHATLYWYQQILGQGPKLLIQFQNNGVVDDSQLPKDRFSAERLKGVDSTLKIQPAKLEDSAVYLCASSSEFSGGSYEQYFGPGTRLTVT.

The chain recombines TRBV18 with TRBJ1-4; TRBD1 agrees at 7 bases. V shed 2 bases, J shed 1 base, and the junction held 1 base outside the gene matches. The CDR3 loop spans 15 amino acids. Germline lookup yields CDR1 KGHSH and CDR2 LQKENI. CDR3 sequence reads: CASSPNRGTNEKLFF. The DNA of the CDR3 is TGTGCCAGCTCACCAAACAGGGGAACTAATGAAAAACTGTTTTTT.

The V gene is TRBV5-1, the J gene TRBJ2-2; 11 bases are a match to TRBD1. Germline-derived CDR1 and CDR2 are SGHRS and YFSETQ. This CDR3 is 15 amino acids long. Trimming took 6 bases from V and 6 from J; bases not matched to a gene: 7. The CDR3 region is CASTLPGQGAGELFF. The CDR3 DNA follows: TGCGCCAGCACTCTTCCGGGACAGGGGGCCGGGGAGCTGTTTTTT.